This passage covers 6 T cell receptor beta chains from one sample sequenced in a study of blood T cell repertoires in COVID-19. Assay: immunoSEQ multiplex PCR; the TCRdb copy retains only in-frame clones and omits some. Of approximately 360,000 clones detected, 70% to 90% appear once; the ten largest clones hold roughly 1.9%. The sequencing input was PBMCs or T cells enriched from blood (not recorded which). These TCRs come from a middle-aged man in a cohort exposed to, infected with or recovered from COVID-19 (not recorded which).

This chain uses TRBV3-1 (or the pseudogene TRBV3-2) with TRBJ1-2; 10 positions agree with TRBD1. Germline CDR1 and CDR2: LGHDT and YNNKEL (reference sequence). Trimming at V came to 4 bases and at J to 5 bases, leaving 1 base not matched to a gene. CDR3 size: 13 residues. The CDR3 here is CASSRGQGYGYTF. The CDR3 DNA sequence: TGTGCCAGCAGCCGGGGACAGGGGTATGGCTACACCTTC.

The chain couples TRBV27 to TRBJ1-5; D uncertain. Germline V gene data show CDR1 as MNHEY and CDR2 as SMNVEV (reference sequence). V was cut by 3 bases and J by 2 bases, with 11 bases left in between. The CDR3 totals 15 residues. The CDR3 reads CASSFVGGGNQPQHF. In DNA form, the CDR3 reads TGTGCCAGCAGTTTTGTAGGTGGAGGCAATCAGCCCCAGCATTTT.

The chain joins TRBV3-1 (or the pseudogene TRBV3-2) to TRBJ1-1; D might be TRBD1 (5 bases). Trimming cost V 0 bases and J 1 base, with 12 bases left between them. The germline V gene has CDR1 LGHDT and CDR2 YNNKEL (reference sequence). The CDR3 is made up of 16 amino acids. CDR3 region: CASSQDPTGRNTEAFF. The CDR3, as DNA: TGTGCCAGCAGCCAAGATCCTACAGGAAGGAACACTGAAGCTTTCTTT.

About this clone: The sample has other DNA sequences that encode this CDR3 too. The CDR3 region is CSAPLSDTQYF. In DNA, the CDR3 is TGCAGTGCTCCCCTTTCCGATACGCAGTATTTT. The V gene is TRBV20-1, the J gene TRBJ2-3; D is undetermined. CDR3 size: 11 residues. The V gene lost 5 bases and the J gene lost 6 bases, with 9 bases spanning the gap. Germline V gives CDR1 DFQATT, CDR2 SNEGSKA (reference sequence).

To note about this clone: The same CDR3 is also encoded by other DNA sequences in this sample. The chain couples TRBV7-9 to TRBJ1-5, with 7 nucleotides matching TRBD1. This CDR3 is 14 amino acids long. CDR1 is SEHNR and CDR2 is FQNEAQ in the germline V gene (reference sequence). With 1 base clipped from V and 4 bases from J, the junction kept 1 base outside the gene matches. CDR3 in DNA: TGTGCCAGCAGCTTAGGACAGGGAAATCAGCCCCAGCATTTT. This translates into CASSLGQGNQPQHF. Variable domain in full (rest from reference TRBV7-9 and TRBJ1-5): DTGVSQNPRHKITKRGQNVTFRCDPISEHNRLYWYRQTLGQGPEFLTYFQNEAQLEKSRLLSDRFSAERPKGSFSTLEIQRTEQGDSAMYLCASSLGQGNQPQHFGDGTRLSIL.

V gene TRBV12-5 combines with J gene TRBJ1-6, with 7 bases fitting TRBD1. The length of the CDR3 is 17 residues. The J segment lost 0 bases and the V segment lost 7 bases, leaving 9 bases of the junction unmatched. From germline, CDR1 is LGHNT and CDR2 FRNRAP. The CDR3 nucleotides read TGTGCTAGTGATGATGTCAGGGGGAGCTCCTATAATTCACCCCTCCACTTT. Protein sequence: CASDDVRGSSYNSPLHF. Full variable domain (missing parts from reference TRBV12-5 and TRBJ1-6): DARVTQTPRHKVTEMGQEVTMRCQPILGHNTVFWYRQTMMQGLELLAYFRNRAPLDDSGMPKDRFSAEMPDATLATLKIQPSEPRDSAVYFCASDDVRGSSYNSPLHFGNGTRLTVT.